This T cell receptor beta chain emerged from a study of metastatic and nonmetastatic thyroid tumors. Overall study: Across peripheral blood and tumor or nodule tissue samples taken from malignant and benign thyroid patients, the repertoires were compared with one another.

At least ten counts were recorded for this clone. Its antigen is unidentified. General observations from the study: Significantly greater TCR beta diversity was reportedly found in malignant thyroid tumors than in benign nodules (in blood and tumor).

There were no patients who had received any treatment before thyroid surgery. This CDR3 is 11 amino acids long. Trimming left V 5 bases short and J 4 bases short, with 3 bases between. Germline lookup yields CDR1 SGHTA and CDR2 FQGNSA. TCRdb re-called the PCR reads via MiXCR. Of about 25,000 clones detected, about 13% appear once; the ten largest clones hold under 20%. This sequence joins TRBV7-2 and TRBJ2-1; D remains unclear. This TCR derives from a female donor with papillary thyroid cancer or a benign thyroid nodule (not recorded which). Some clones in this sample may be carry-over from other donors' samples. Material for sequencing was blood. This chain's CDR3 is CASSPYNEQFF. In nucleotides, the CDR3 is TGTGCCAGCAGCCCTTACAATGAGCAGTTCTTC.